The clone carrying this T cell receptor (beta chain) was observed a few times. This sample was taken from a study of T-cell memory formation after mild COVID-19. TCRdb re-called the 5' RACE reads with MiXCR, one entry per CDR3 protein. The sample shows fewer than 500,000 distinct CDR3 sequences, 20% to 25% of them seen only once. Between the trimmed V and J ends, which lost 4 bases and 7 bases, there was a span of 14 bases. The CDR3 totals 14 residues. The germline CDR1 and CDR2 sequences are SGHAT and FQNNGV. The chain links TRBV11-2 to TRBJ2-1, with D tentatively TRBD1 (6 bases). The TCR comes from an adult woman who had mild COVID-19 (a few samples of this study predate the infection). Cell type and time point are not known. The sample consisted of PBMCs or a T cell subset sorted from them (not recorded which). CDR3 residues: CASSWDPGENEQFF. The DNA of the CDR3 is TGTGCCAGCAGCTGGGACCCAGGGGAGAATGAGCAGTTCTTC. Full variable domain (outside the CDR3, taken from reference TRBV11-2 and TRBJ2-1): EAGVAQSPRYKIIEKRQSVAFWCNPISGHATLYWYQQILGQGPKLLIQFQNNGVVDDSQLPKDRFSAERLKGVDSTLKIQPAKLEDSAVYLCASSWDPGENEQFFGPGTRLTVL.